This TCR beta chain is from a study of blood T cell repertoires in COVID-19. Germline CDR1 and CDR2: SEHNR and FQNEAQ (reference sequence). Losses at the gene ends were 1 base for V and 4 bases for J; bases not matched to a gene: 6. CDR3 length equals 15 residues. The table came from immunoSEQ multiplex PCR; TCRdb's copy has only in-frame clones and leaves some out. The sample lists approximately 270,000 clones; roughly 85% were seen once. The gene calls are TRBV7-9 and TRBJ1-1; 7 nucleotides match TRBD1. The sample comprised peripheral blood. This TCR was sampled from a woman in her 70s with acute or convalescent COVID-19. CDR3: CASSLGTGVFTEAFF. The CDR3 DNA follows: TGTGCCAGCAGCTTAGGGACAGGAGTCTTCACTGAAGCTTTCTTT.